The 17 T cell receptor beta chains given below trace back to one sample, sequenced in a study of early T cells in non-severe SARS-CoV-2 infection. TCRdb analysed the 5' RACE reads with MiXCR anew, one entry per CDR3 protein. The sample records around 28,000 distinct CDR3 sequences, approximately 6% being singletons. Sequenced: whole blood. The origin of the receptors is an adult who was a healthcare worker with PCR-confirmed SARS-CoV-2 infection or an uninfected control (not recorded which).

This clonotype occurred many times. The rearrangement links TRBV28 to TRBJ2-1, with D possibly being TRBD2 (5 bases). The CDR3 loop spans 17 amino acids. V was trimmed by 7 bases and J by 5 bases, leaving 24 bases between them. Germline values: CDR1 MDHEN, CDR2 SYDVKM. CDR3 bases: TGTGCCAGCATAGAAGTCCGGACCGGAGGAAGTAACAATGAGCAGTTCTTC. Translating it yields CASIEVRTGGSNNEQFF.

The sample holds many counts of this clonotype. CDR3 nucleotide sequence: TGTGCCAGCAGCCTGGCGGGGGCGTACTATGGCTACACCTTC. Its translation is CASSLAGAYYGYTF. This chain connects TRBV6-5 to TRBJ1-2, with TRBD1 as a possible D gene (6 bases). The CDR3 is 14 amino acids. The germline CDR1 and CDR2 sequences are MNHEY and SVGAGI. Between the trimmed V and J ends, which lost 6 bases and 3 bases, there was a span of 14 bases.

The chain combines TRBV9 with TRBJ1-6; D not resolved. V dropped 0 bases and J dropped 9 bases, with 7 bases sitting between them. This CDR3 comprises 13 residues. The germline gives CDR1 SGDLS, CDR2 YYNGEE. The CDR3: CASSVGSRSPLHF. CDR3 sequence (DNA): TGTGCCAGCAGCGTAGGGTCGCGTTCACCCCTCCACTTT.

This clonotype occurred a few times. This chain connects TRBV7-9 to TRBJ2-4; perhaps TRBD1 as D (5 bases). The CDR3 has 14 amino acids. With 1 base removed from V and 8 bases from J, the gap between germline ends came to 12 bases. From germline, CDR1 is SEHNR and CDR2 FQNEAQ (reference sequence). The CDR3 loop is CASSLGGARDIQYF. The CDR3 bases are TGTGCCAGCAGCTTAGGGGGCGCAAGGGACATTCAGTACTTC.

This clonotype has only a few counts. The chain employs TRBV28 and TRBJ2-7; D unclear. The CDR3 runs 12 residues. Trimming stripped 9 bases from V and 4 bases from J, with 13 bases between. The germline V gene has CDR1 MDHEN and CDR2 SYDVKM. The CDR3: CASRRSEYEQYF. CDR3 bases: TGTGCCAGTCGGCGGAGTGAGTACGAGCAGTACTTC.

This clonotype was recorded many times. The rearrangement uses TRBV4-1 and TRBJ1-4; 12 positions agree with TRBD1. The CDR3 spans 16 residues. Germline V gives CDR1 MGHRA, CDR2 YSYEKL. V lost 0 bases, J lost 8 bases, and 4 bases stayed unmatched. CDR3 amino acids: CASSQEGTGGKEKLFF. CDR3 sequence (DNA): TGCGCCAGCAGCCAAGAAGGGACAGGGGGCAAAGAAAAACTGTTTTTT.

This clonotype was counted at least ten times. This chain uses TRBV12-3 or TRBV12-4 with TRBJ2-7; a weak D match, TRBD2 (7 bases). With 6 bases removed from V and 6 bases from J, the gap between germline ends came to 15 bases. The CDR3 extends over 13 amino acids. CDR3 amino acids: CASRGRGFGEQYF. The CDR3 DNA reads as TGTGCCAGCAGGGGGAGGGGGTTCGGCGAGCAGTACTTC.

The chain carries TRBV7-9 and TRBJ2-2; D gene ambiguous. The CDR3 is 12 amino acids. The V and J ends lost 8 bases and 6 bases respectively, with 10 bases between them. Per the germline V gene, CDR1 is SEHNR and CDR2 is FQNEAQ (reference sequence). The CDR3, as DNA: TGTGCCAGCCGCCTTGTTCCCGGGGAGCTGTTTTTT. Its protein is CASRLVPGELFF. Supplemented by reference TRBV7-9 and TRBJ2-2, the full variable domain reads DTGVSQNPRHKITKRGQNVTFRCDPISEHNRLYWYRQTLGQGPEFLTYFQNEAQLEKSRLLSDRFSAERPKGSFSTLEIQRTEQGDSAMYLCASRLVPGELFFGEGSRLTVL.

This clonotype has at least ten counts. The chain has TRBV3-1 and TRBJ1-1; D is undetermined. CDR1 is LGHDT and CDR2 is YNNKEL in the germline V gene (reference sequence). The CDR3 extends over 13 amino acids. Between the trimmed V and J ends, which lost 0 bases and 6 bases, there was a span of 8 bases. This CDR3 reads CASSQDWAAEAFF. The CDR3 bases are TGTGCCAGCAGCCAAGATTGGGCAGCTGAAGCTTTCTTT.

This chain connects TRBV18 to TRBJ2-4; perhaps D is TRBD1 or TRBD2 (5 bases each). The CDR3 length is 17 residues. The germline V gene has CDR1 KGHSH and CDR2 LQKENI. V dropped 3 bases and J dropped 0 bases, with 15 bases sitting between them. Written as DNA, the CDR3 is TGTGCCAGCTCACCCGGGACGGAAAATCTAGCCAAAAACATTCAGTACTTC. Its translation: CASSPGTENLAKNIQYF.

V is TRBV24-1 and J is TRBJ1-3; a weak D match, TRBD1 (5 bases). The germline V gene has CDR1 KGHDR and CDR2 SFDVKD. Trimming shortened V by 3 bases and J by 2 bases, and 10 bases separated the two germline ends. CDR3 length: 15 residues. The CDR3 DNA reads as TGTGCCACCAGTGATGGCTTAGGGGCTGGAAACACCATATATTTT. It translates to CATSDGLGAGNTIYF.

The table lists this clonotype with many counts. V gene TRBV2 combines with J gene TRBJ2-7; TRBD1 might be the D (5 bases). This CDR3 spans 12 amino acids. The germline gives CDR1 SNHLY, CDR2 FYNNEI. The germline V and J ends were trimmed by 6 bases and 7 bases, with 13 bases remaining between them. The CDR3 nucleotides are TGTGCCAGCAGCAGGGATTCTGAAGAGCAGTACTTC. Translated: CASSRDSEEQYF.

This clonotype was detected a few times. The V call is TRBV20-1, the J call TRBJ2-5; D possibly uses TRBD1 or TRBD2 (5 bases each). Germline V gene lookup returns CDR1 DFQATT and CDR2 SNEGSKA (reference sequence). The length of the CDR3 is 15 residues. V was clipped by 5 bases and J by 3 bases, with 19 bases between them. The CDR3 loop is CSAQGEAVFKETQYF. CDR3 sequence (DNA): TGCAGTGCTCAGGGCGAAGCGGTGTTTAAAGAGACCCAGTACTTC.

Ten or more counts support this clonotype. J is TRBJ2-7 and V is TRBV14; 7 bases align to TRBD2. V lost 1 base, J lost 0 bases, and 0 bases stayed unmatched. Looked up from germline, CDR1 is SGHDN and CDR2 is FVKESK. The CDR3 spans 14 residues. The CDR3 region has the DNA TGTGCCAGCAGCCAAGGGGACTACTCCTACGAGCAGTACTTC. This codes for CASSQGDYSYEQYF.

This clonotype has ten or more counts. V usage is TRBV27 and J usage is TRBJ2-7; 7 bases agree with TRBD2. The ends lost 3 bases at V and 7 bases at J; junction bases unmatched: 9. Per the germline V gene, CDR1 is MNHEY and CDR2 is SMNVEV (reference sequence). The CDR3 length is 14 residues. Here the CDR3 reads CASSFRAGSGEQYF. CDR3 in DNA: TGTGCCAGCAGTTTCCGAGCGGGGTCGGGGGAGCAGTACTTC.

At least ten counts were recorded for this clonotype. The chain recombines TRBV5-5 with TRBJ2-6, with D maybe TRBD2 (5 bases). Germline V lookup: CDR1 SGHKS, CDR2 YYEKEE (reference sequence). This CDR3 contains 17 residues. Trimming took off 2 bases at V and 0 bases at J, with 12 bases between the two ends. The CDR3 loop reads CASSFTTGISGANVLTF. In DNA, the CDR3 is TGTGCCAGCAGCTTTACCACCGGGATCTCTGGGGCCAACGTCCTGACTTTC.

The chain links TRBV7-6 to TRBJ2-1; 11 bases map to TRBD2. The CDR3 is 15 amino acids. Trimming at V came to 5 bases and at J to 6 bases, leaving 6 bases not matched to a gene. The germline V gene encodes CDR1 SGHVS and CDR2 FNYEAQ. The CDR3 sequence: CASSTLAGGPNEQFF. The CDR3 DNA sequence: TGTGCCAGCAGCACTCTAGCGGGAGGACCCAATGAGCAGTTCTTC.